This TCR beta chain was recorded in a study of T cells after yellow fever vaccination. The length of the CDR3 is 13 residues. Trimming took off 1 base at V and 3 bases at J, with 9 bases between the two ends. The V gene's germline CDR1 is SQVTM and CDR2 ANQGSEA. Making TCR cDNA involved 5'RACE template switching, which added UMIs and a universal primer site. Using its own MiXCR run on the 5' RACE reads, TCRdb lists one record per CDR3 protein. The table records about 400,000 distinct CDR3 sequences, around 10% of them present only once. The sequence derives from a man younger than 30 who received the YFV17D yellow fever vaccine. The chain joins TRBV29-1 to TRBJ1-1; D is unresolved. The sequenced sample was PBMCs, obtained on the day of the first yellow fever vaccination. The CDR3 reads CSVEGGVDTEAFF. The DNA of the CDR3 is TGCAGCGTTGAAGGTGGGGTGGACACTGAAGCTTTCTTT.